This record looks at one TCR beta chain sequence and its context. Germline lookup yields CDR1 MGHRA and CDR2 YSYEKL. The V gene end was trimmed by 1 base and the J gene end by 1 base; junction bases not matched to a gene: 3. The CDR3 length is 16 residues. The sample is drawn from a study of control samples from healthy donors and cancer patients. Data came from immunoSEQ multiplex PCR; TCRdb stores just in-frame clones and leaves some out. The sample has 150,000 or so clones, over 90% seen once. The sequence was collected from a man aged 50 or older in good health. The chain recombines TRBV4-1 with TRBJ1-5; 8 bases line up with TRBD1. Specimen: blood. The CDR3 loop is CASSQGNRGSNQPQHF. The CDR3 region has the DNA TGCGCCAGCAGCCAAGGAAACAGGGGGAGCAATCAGCCCCAGCATTTT.